The entry that follows covers one TCR beta chain sequence. Trimming shortened V by 1 base and J by 8 bases, and 21 bases separated the two germline ends. Germline CDR1 and CDR2: DFQATT and SNEGSKA (reference sequence). This CDR3 has 16 residues. When the RNA was reverse transcribed, random hexamers were used with an input of roughly 0.5 to 1 ug. Multiplex immunoSEQ PCR targeted 54 Vbeta and 13 Jbeta TCR beta segments. Using its own MiXCR run on the immunoSEQ multiplex PCR reads, TCRdb lists one record per CDR3 protein. The sample consists of around 200,000 distinct CDR3 sequences, about 95% of them appearing once. These data are taken from a study of CD8 T cells in Susac syndrome.

Input material: CD4+ T cells from PBMCs. V usage is TRBV20-1 and J usage is TRBJ2-1; D is perhaps TRBD2 (5 bases). This TCR derives from a human donor with Susac syndrome. CDR3 bases: TGCAGTGCTAGAGGACCCGCGTTTTCTCTGCGGGATGAGCAGTTCTTC. Encoded protein: CSARGPAFSLRDEQFF.